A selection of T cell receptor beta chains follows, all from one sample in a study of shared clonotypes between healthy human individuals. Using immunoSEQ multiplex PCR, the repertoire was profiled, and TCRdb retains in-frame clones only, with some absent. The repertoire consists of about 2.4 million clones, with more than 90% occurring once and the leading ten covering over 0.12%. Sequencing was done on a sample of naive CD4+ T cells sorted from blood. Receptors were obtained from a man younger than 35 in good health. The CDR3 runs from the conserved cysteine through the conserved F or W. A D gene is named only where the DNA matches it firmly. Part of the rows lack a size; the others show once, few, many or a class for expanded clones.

CASSLGTRGNEKLFF | TGTGCCAGCTCACTGGGGACGCGGGGGAATGAAAAACTGTTTTTT | TRBJ1-4 | - | - | TRBV18 | 15
CASSPRQDWRTEAFF | TGTGCCAGCAGCCCTAGACAGGACTGGAGGACTGAAGCTTTCTTT | TRBJ1-1 | - | - | TRBV7-8 | 15
CASSFGQGLMFF | TGTGCCAGCAGCTTCGGACAGGGCTTGATGTTTTTT | TRBJ1-4 | - | TRBD1 | TRBV7-8 | 12
CASSPSITEAFF | TGTGCCAGCAGTCCCTCTATAACTGAAGCTTTCTTT | TRBJ1-1 | - | - | TRBV28 | 12
CASSRLAGLTDTQYF | TGTGCCAGCAGCAGATTAGCGGGCCTCACAGATACGCAGTATTTT | TRBJ2-3 | - | TRBD2 | TRBV5-6 | 15
CASSSQDSTYEQYF | TGTGCCAGCAGTTCCCAGGACAGCACCTACGAGCAGTACTTC | TRBJ2-7 | - | - | TRBV27 | 14
CASSEDRGGQPQHF | TGTGCCAGTAGTGAAGACAGGGGAGGTCAGCCCCAGCATTTT | TRBJ1-5 | - | TRBD1 | TRBV19 | 14
CASSPQGVNTEAFF | TGTGCCAGCTCACCACAGGGAGTGAACACTGAAGCTTTCTTT | TRBJ1-1 | - | - | TRBV18 | 14
CASSPQGRGAAEAFF | TGTGCCAGCAGCCCCCAGGGAAGGGGGGCTGCTGAAGCTTTCTTT | TRBJ1-1 | once | - | TRBV7-9 | 15
CAWSGGQQETQYF | TGTGCCTGGAGTGGGGGACAGCAAGAGACCCAGTACTTC | TRBJ2-5 | - | TRBD1 | TRBV30 | 13
CAISPGQGLGGYTF | TGTGCCATCAGCCCTGGACAGGGTCTGGGTGGCTACACCTTC | TRBJ1-2 | few | TRBD1 | TRBV10-3 | 14
CASSFGTVNTEAFF | TGTGCCAGCAGTTTTGGGACAGTGAACACTGAAGCTTTCTTT | TRBJ1-1 | few | TRBD1 | TRBV28 | 14
CSASLSNGYTF | TGCAGTGCTAGCCTATCCAATGGCTACACCTTC | TRBJ1-2 | - | - | TRBV20-1 | 11